This T cell receptor (beta chain) was sequenced in a study of blood T cell repertoires in COVID-19. Study information: Sites across the United States, Italy and Spain contributed samples from acute and convalescent COVID-19. Sources were T cells, B-cell-depleted T cells, or PBMCs; the material itself was cDNA or gDNA.

Sequenced by immunoSEQ multiplex PCR; TCRdb stores in-frame clones only, minus some. Of over 300,000 clones listed, around 88% are singletons. Germline V gene data show CDR1 as SGHRS and CDR2 as YFSETQ. The CDR3 loop spans 17 amino acids. Trimming cost V 0 bases and J 3 bases; bases outside gene matches: 6. Sequencing was done on a sample of peripheral blood. The receptor's source is a woman aged 45 to 65 with acute or convalescent COVID-19. V gene TRBV5-1 combines with J gene TRBJ2-3, with TRBD2 matching 11 bases. CDR3 DNA: TGCGCCAGCAGCTTGGAACTAGCGGGGGCTAAAACAGATACGCAGTATTTT. Protein: CASSLELAGAKTDTQYF.